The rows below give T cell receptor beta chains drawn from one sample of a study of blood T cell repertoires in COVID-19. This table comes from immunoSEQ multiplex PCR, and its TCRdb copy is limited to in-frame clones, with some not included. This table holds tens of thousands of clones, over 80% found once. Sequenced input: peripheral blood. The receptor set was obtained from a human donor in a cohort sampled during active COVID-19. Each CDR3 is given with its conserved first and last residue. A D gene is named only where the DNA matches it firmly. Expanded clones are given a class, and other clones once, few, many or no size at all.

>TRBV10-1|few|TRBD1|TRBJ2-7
CASSDRVTYEQYF
TGCGCCAGCAGCGACAGGGTTACCTACGAGCAGTACTTC
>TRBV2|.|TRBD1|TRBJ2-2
CASRPGTVTTGELFF
TGTGCCAGCAGGCCCGGGACAGTAACCACCGGGGAGCTGTTTTTT
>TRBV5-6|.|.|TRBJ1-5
CASSFTGPNQPQHF
TGTGCCAGCAGCTTTACAGGGCCCAATCAGCCCCAGCATTTT
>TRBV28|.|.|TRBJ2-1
CASSKRGTYYNEQFF
TGTGCCAGCAGCAAGAGGGGGACCTACTACAATGAGCAGTTCTTC
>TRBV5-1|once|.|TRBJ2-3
CASAWRGTDTQYF
TGCGCCAGCGCGTGGCGGGGCACAGATACGCAGTATTTT
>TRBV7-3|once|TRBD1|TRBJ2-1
CASSPGQVGYNEQFF
TGTGCCAGCAGCCCCGGACAGGTTGGATACAATGAGCAGTTCTTC
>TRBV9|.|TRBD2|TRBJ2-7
CASSVEGLAGDLFHEQYF
TGTGCCAGCAGCGTAGAGGGACTAGCGGGAGATCTGTTCCACGAGCAGTACTTC
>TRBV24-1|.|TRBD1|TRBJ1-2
CATSDDTGERNYGYTF
TGTGCCACCAGTGATGATACAGGGGAAAGGAACTATGGCTACACCTTC
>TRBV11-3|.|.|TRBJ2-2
CASSFGQVNTGELFF
TGTGCCAGCAGCTTCGGCCAGGTTAACACCGGGGAGCTGTTTTTT
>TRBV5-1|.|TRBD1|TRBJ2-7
CASSEDRGGEQYF
TGCGCCAGCAGCGAGGACAGGGGGGGAGAGCAGTACTTC
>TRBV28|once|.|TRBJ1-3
CASSPLSGGLGNTIYF
TGTGCCAGCAGTCCCCTCTCCGGGGGGCTTGGAAACACCATATATTTT
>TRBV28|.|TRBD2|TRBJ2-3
CASSLWTLAGGPDTQYF
TGTGCCAGCAGTTTATGGACCCTAGCGGGGGGACCAGATACGCAGTATTTT
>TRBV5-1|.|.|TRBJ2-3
CASSPTADTQYF
TGCGCCAGCAGCCCGACAGCAGATACGCAGTATTTT
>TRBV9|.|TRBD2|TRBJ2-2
CASSARTSTGELFF
TGTGCCAGCAGCGCCCGGACTAGTACCGGGGAGCTGTTTTTT
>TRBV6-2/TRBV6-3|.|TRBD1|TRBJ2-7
CASSFTGEREQYF
TGTGCCAGCAGTTTTACAGGGGAGCGGGAGCAGTACTTC
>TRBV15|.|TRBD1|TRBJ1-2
CATSRDGGTGGLGYTF
TGTGCCACCAGCAGAGATGGCGGGACAGGGGGACTTGGCTACACCTTC
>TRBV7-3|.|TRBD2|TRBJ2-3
CASSTSGGTDTQYF
TGTGCCAGCAGCACTAGCGGGGGCACAGATACGCAGTATTTT
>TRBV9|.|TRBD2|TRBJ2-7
CASSREGWGKTYEQYF
TGTGCCAGCAGCCGGGAGGGCTGGGGGAAAACCTACGAGCAGTACTTC
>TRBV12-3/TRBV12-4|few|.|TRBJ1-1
CASSLRLNTEAFF
TGTGCCAGCAGTTTGCGATTGAACACTGAAGCTTTCTTT
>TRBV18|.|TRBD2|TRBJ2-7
CASSDPAGAAYEQYF
TGTGCCAGCTCAGATCCAGCGGGAGCAGCCTACGAGCAGTACTTC
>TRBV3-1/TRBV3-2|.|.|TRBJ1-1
CASSQGGDTEAFF
TGTGCCAGCAGCCAAGGGGGGGACACTGAAGCTTTCTTT
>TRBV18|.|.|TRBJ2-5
CASSPRAGETQYF
TGTGCCAGCTCACCCAGGGCTGGGGAGACCCAGTACTTC
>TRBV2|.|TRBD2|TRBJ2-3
CASSGSRLAGGSTDTQYF
TGTGCCAGCAGTGGAAGTAGGCTAGCGGGGGGTAGCACAGATACGCAGTATTTT
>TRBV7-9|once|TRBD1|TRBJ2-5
CASSPVTGGETQYF
TGTGCCAGCAGCCCTGTGACAGGGGGAGAGACCCAGTACTTC
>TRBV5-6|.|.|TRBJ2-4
CASSSQGAKNIQYF
TGTGCCAGCAGCTCCCAGGGGGCCAAAAACATTCAGTACTTC
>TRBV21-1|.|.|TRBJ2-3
CASSKVWRDTQYF
TGTGCCAGCAGCAAAGTCTGGAGGGATACGCAGTATTTT
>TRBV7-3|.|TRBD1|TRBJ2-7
CASSFQPGGYEQYF
TGTGCCAGCAGCTTCCAGCCAGGGGGATACGAGCAGTACTTC
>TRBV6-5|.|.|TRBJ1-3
CASRPDRRTGNTIYF
TGTGCCAGCAGGCCCGACAGGAGAACTGGAAACACCATATATTTT
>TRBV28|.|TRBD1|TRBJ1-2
CASSPTGDYGYTF
TGTGCCAGCAGCCCTACAGGGGACTATGGCTACACCTTC
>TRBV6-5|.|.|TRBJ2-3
CASTYQDTDTQYF
TGTGCCAGCACCTACCAGGACACAGATACGCAGTATTTT
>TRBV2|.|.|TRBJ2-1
CASGLAEDNEQFF
TGTGCCAGCGGGTTAGCGGAAGATAATGAGCAGTTCTTC
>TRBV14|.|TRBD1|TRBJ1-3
CASSSDRAGNTIYF
TGTGCCAGCAGCTCAGACAGGGCTGGAAACACCATATATTTT
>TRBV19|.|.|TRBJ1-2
CASSIGSGTNYGYTF
TGTGCCAGTAGTATAGGCTCCGGGACAAACTATGGCTACACCTTC
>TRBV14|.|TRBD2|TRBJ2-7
CASSQLAGGYHEQYF
TGTGCCAGCAGCCAACTAGCGGGGGGGTACCACGAGCAGTACTTC
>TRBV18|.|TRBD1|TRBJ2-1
CASSPGTGGYEQFF
TGTGCCAGCTCACCGGGGACAGGGGGTTATGAGCAGTTCTTC
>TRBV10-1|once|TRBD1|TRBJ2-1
CASSDFGDRSPNEQFF
TGCGCCAGCAGTGATTTTGGGGACAGATCCCCCAATGAGCAGTTCTTC
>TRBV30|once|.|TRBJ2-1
CAWSAVDEQFF
TGTGCCTGGAGTGCGGTCGATGAGCAGTTCTTC
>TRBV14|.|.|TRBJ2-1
CASSQGLNNEQFF
TGTGCCAGCAGCCAAGGACTCAACAATGAGCAGTTCTTC
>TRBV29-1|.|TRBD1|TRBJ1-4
CSVEGTGKDEKLFF
TGCAGCGTTGAAGGGACAGGGAAGGACGAAAAACTGTTTTTT